Following are 18 T cell receptor beta chains from one sample sequenced in a study of T cells in tuberculosis. The protocol was immunoSEQ multiplex PCR, while the TCRdb copy is restricted to in-frame clones and leaves out a portion. The sample records roughly 35,000 clones, about 91% being singletons. Specified time point: new active TB diagnosis, blood taken before or within 7 days of starting treatment. The material was PBMCs, obtained at tuberculosis diagnosis. All receptors come from an adult with tuberculosis. Some clones in this sample may be carry-over from other donors' samples.

The CDR3, as DNA: TGTGCCAGTAGTACCATGACAGGGACCTACGAGCAGTACTTC. This gives the protein CASSTMTGTYEQYF. J is TRBJ2-7 and V is TRBV19; 7 nucleotides line up with TRBD1. The CDR3 extends over 14 amino acids. Germline CDR1 reads LNHDA; CDR2 reads SQIVND (reference sequence). J gave up 2 bases and V 4 bases, and 5 bases lay outside the gene matches.

This chain links TRBV9 with TRBJ1-2; possible D gene TRBD1, 6 bases. In germline, CDR1 is SGDLS, CDR2 YYNGEE. V lost 3 bases and J lost 7, with 22 bases in between. The CDR3 covers 16 residues. The CDR3 region is CASSGPIRGWGFGYTF. The CDR3 DNA reads as TGTGCCAGCAGCGGACCAATCAGGGGTTGGGGTTTTGGCTACACCTTC.

This clone was picked up one time. The V and J genes are TRBV5-1 and TRBJ2-3; TRBD2 matches at 8 bases. Trimming took 4 bases from V and 2 from J; bases not matched to a gene: 9. Germline V CDR1 and CDR2: SGHRS, YFSETQ. CDR3 size: 16 residues. CDR3 nucleotides: TGCGCCAGCAGCCGTGGACTAGCCCGATTCACAGATACGCAGTATTTT. Translating gives CASSRGLARFTDTQYF.

This clone was counted between two and nine times. J is TRBJ1-2 and V is TRBV18; a possible D gene is TRBD1 (5 bases). The V and J ends lost 0 bases and 8 bases respectively, with 19 bases between them. Looked up from germline, CDR1 is KGHSH and CDR2 is LQKENI. The CDR3 loop spans 16 amino acids. The DNA of the CDR3 is TGTGCCAGCTCACCACCGTCCTGGACAAGCCTTCGGGGCTACACCTTC. Translation: CASSPPSWTSLRGYTF.

V is TRBV2 and J is TRBJ1-4; D remains ambiguous. The V gene's germline CDR1 is SNHLY and CDR2 FYNNEI. This CDR3 spans 12 amino acids. Trimming cost V 5 bases and J 8 bases, with 9 bases left between them. The CDR3: CASSTSAEKLFF. CDR3 coding DNA: TGTGCCAGCAGTACCAGTGCCGAAAAACTGTTTTTT.

The chain employs TRBV6-1 and TRBJ1-5; 7 bases are shared with TRBD1. Germline CDR1 reads MNHNS; CDR2 reads SASEGT. This CDR3 contains 15 residues. V dropped 4 bases and J dropped 5; count of bases not matched to a gene: 8. The DNA for the CDR3 is TGTGCCAGCAGTGTTAGCAGGGGGGAACATCAGCCCCAGCATTTT. This translates into CASSVSRGEHQPQHF.

In this sample, this clone turned up a few times. V usage is TRBV19 and J usage is TRBJ1-6, with 7 bases identical to TRBD1. The V gene's germline CDR1 is LNHDA and CDR2 SQIVND (reference sequence). V lost 6 bases and J lost 8; bases outside the gene matches: 4. This CDR3 has 13 amino acids. This CDR3 is CASRDRADSPLHF. The CDR3 bases are TGTGCCAGTAGAGACAGGGCGGATTCACCCCTCCACTTT.

This chain joins TRBV5-4 and TRBJ1-2, with D possibly being TRBD1 (6 bases). The germline gives CDR1 SGHNT, CDR2 YYREEE (reference sequence). CDR3 length: 13 amino acids. The V end lost 9 bases, the J end lost 8 bases, and 20 bases lay between the germline ends. CDR3 residues: CATDDQGHWGYTF. CDR3 bases: TGTGCCACCGATGACCAGGGGCATTGGGGCTACACCTTC.

This chain uses TRBV27 with TRBJ1-2, with 11 positions matching TRBD1. The CDR3 extends over 15 amino acids. The ends lost 0 bases at V and 13 bases at J; junction bases unmatched: 10. Per the germline V gene, CDR1 is MNHEY and CDR2 is SMNVEV (reference sequence). CDR3 nucleotides: TGTGCCAGCAGTTTATCATCTTGGGACAGGGGGTCTCCCACCTTC. Protein product: CASSLSSWDRGSPTF.

This chain links TRBV11-2 with TRBJ2-3; 7 nucleotides line up with TRBD2. With 5 bases clipped from V and 3 bases from J, the junction kept 11 bases outside the gene matches. The CDR3 sequence is 16 residues long. Germline assignment: CDR1 SGHAT and CDR2 FQNNGV. The DNA of the CDR3 is TGTGCCAGCAGCATACTTGGGAGGGGCTGGACAGATACGCAGTATTTT. Translating gives CASSILGRGWTDTQYF.

The chain joins TRBV2 to TRBJ1-2; D gene unclear. From germline, CDR1 is SNHLY and CDR2 FYNNEI. The CDR3 is 16 residues long. The ends were cut back, 3 bases at V and 4 bases at J, with 18 bases in the middle. This CDR3 is CASSDGIRRASYGYTF. Here the CDR3 DNA reads TGTGCCAGCAGTGACGGTATAAGGAGGGCCAGCTATGGCTACACCTTC.

This clone was observed a handful of times. The chain is built from TRBV6-6 and TRBJ2-2; 11 nucleotides match TRBD2. The CDR3 consists of 16 residues. Germline V lookup: CDR1 MNHNY, CDR2 SVGAGI (reference sequence). Losses at the gene ends were 6 bases for V and 0 bases for J; bases not matched to a gene: 3. The CDR3 region is CASRASGGPNTGELFF. CDR3 nucleotide sequence: TGTGCCAGCAGAGCTAGCGGGGGGCCGAACACCGGGGAGCTGTTTTTT.

The chain uses TRBV7-6 and TRBJ2-1, with D possibly TRBD1 on 5 matching bases. CDR3 length: 16 residues. The V end was cut by 5 bases, the J end by 6 bases, with 20 bases between. Germline loops: CDR1 SGHVS, CDR2 FNYEAQ. CDR3 protein: CASSPFQGPTPNEQFF. The CDR3 DNA reads TGTGCCAGCAGCCCCTTCCAGGGCCCAACCCCCAATGAGCAGTTCTTC.

In DNA form, the CDR3 reads TGCGCCAGCAGCCAAGTGGACAGGCTCTACGAGCAGTACTTC. As protein: CASSQVDRLYEQYF. The chain has TRBV4-1 and TRBJ2-7; 7 nucleotides match TRBD1. The CDR3 contains 14 residues. In germline, CDR1 is MGHRA, CDR2 YSYEKL. With 1 base clipped from V and 3 bases from J, the junction kept 3 bases outside the gene matches.

V is TRBV2 and J is TRBJ1-3; D unresolved. This CDR3 comprises 16 residues. Trimming removed 4 bases at V and 16 bases at J, with 29 bases between. Germline CDR1 reads SNHLY; CDR2 reads FYNNEI. CDR3 loop: CASSVRPGLLIFYEYF. The CDR3 coding sequence is TGTGCCAGCAGTGTGAGACCGGGGTTACTCATCTTTTATGAGTATTTT.

V is TRBV7-9 and J is TRBJ1-4, with D tentatively TRBD1 (6 bases). V gave up 1 base and J gave up 7 bases, with 16 bases separating them. The CDR3 is 16 residues long. CDR1 SEHNR and CDR2 FQNEAQ come from the germline V gene (reference sequence). The CDR3 region is CASSLGGRQGTEKLFF. DNA for the CDR3: TGTGCCAGCAGCTTAGGGGGGCGGCAGGGGACTGAAAAACTGTTTTTT.

This clone was recorded only once. The rearrangement links TRBV6-1 to TRBJ1-6; TRBD1 agrees at 8 bases. Trimming at V came to 3 bases and at J to 11 bases, leaving 12 bases not matched to a gene. CDR3 length: 16 residues. Germline V CDR1 and CDR2: MNHNS, SASEGT. CDR3 amino acids: CASSERGPGQAAPLHF. Here the CDR3 DNA reads TGTGCCAGCAGTGAGAGGGGCCCGGGACAGGCCGCACCCCTCCACTTT.

This clone was found once. J is TRBJ2-3 and V is TRBV2; tentatively, D is TRBD1 (8 bases). The germline V and J ends were trimmed by 7 bases and 0 bases, with 26 bases remaining between them. CDR1 SNHLY and CDR2 FYNNEI come from the germline V gene. The CDR3 has 19 amino acids. The CDR3 DNA reads as TGTGCCAGCATGGGAGGGCAGGGGACAGGCCGAACTAGCACAGATACGCAGTATTTT. This gives the protein CASMGGQGTGRTSTDTQYF. The full variable domain, in which reference TRBV2 and TRBJ2-3 provide the parts outside the CDR3, is EPEVTQTPSHQVTQMGQEVILRCVPISNHLYFYWYRQILGQKVEFLVSFYNNEISEKSEIFDDQFSVERPDGSNFTLKIRSTKLEDSAMYFCASMGGQGTGRTSTDTQYFGPGTRLTVL.